This TCR beta chain was sequenced in a study of cytomegalovirus exposure and HLA in healthy donors. This CDR3 is built from 14 residues. The V gene end was trimmed by 4 bases and the J gene end by 4 bases; junction bases not matched to a gene: 7. CDR1 SGHAT and CDR2 FQNNGV come from the germline V gene. Researchers ran the PCR with 60 Vbeta and 13 Jbeta primers. Sequencing was performed with immunoSEQ multiplex PCR; in TCRdb, only in-frame clones are kept and a portion is missing. Here the sample spans roughly 120,000 clones, about three quarters being singletons. Source material: PBMCs. The TCR originated in a human donor in good health. The J gene is TRBJ2-7, the V gene TRBV11-2; 7 bases match TRBD1. The CDR3 coding sequence is TGTGCCAGCAGCTCGAACAGGGGTTCTTACGAGCAGTACTTC. It yields the protein CASSSNRGSYEQYF.